This TCR beta chain was identified during a study of T-cell memory formation after mild COVID-19. Study-wide results and caveats: Pre-infection memory already had some responding clones, implying cross-reactive memory joined.

Germline V lookup: CDR1 MNHEY, CDR2 SMNVEV (reference sequence). Trimming removed 6 bases from V and 3 bases from J; junction bases left unmatched: 14. The CDR3 runs to 16 residues. Notes on this clonotype: Its target is not known.

5'RACE, which relied on constant-segment primers, yielded TCR alpha and TCR beta cDNA libraries carrying sample barcodes and UMIs. MiXCR was run by TCRdb on the 5' RACE reads, yielding one entry per CDR3 protein. The sample yields some 440,000 distinct CDR3 sequences, 25% seen once. The chain carries TRBV27 and TRBJ2-7; 7 bases are shared with TRBD1. Input material: PBMCs or a T cell subset sorted from them (not recorded which). The receptor was isolated from an adult woman who had mild COVID-19 (a few samples of this study predate the infection). Cell type and time point are not known. CDR3 sequence (DNA): TGTGCCAGCAGCCCGACCCAGGGGGATGAGTACTACGAGCAGTACTTC. It yields the protein CASSPTQGDEYYEQYF.